A selection of T cell receptor beta chains follows, all from one sample in a study of regulatory T cells in long-lasting Graves disease. MiXCR was run by TCRdb on the multiplex PCR reads, yielding one entry per CDR3 protein. The data hold approximately 350,000 distinct CDR3 sequences, with over 15% observed a single time. The sample also formed part of further work on T cells in Graves' hyperthyroidism and ophthalmopathy.

Material: peripheral blood mononuclear cells (PBMCs), obtained at new diagnosis, from a patient treated with antithyroid drugs. The receptors shown here come from a man aged 35 to 55 with Graves disease. The CDR3 runs from the conserved cysteine through the conserved F or W. The D gene is left open where the match is weak. Some rows have no size entry. The others give once, few or many, or a class for an expanded clone.

j_call,clone_size,v_call,d_call,cdr3_aa,cdr3_nt
TRBJ2-1,few,TRBV27,.,CASSTAGQGSYNEQFF,TGTGCCAGCTCGACCGCGGGGCAGGGCTCCTACAATGAGCAGTTCTTC
TRBJ1-2,many,TRBV7-2,TRBD1,CASSLASTGTGGYGYTF,TGTGCCAGCAGCTTAGCGTCCACCGGGACAGGGGGCTATGGCTACACCTTC
TRBJ1-2,.,TRBV11-2,.,CASSQEPGRDYGYTF,TGTGCCAGCAGCCAAGAACCGGGGCGCGACTATGGCTACACCTTC
TRBJ2-1,.,TRBV20-1,TRBD1,CSARGFRDSPDEQFF,TGCAGTGCCCGGGGATTCCGGGACAGTCCTGATGAGCAGTTCTTC
TRBJ2-5,many,TRBV7-2,.,CASSPGIHQETQYF,TGTGCCAGCAGCCCAGGGATACACCAAGAGACCCAGTACTTC
TRBJ2-5,many,TRBV20-1,TRBD2,CSASTSGGTKYQETQYF,TGCAGTGCTAGCACTAGCGGGGGGACCAAGTACCAAGAGACCCAGTACTTC
TRBJ2-2,.,TRBV19,.,CASSVQRVTGELFF,TGTGCCAGTAGTGTCCAACGGGTCACCGGGGAGCTGTTTTTT
TRBJ2-5,many,TRBV2,TRBD1,CASSPRTGAETQYF,TGTGCCAGCAGCCCAAGGACAGGGGCTGAGACCCAGTACTTC
TRBJ1-2,many,TRBV11-2,.,CASSLAGSYGYTF,TGTGCCAGCAGCTTAGCCGGGTCCTATGGCTACACCTTC
TRBJ2-2,.,TRBV24-1,TRBD1,CATSDSRQGTGELFF,TGTGCCACCAGTGATTCGCGACAGGGCACCGGGGAGCTGTTTTTT
TRBJ1-4,many,TRBV2,.,CASTRQPATNEKLFF,TGTGCCAGCACCCGACAGCCTGCAACTAATGAAAAACTGTTTTTT
TRBJ1-5,many,TRBV28,.,CASRTIYQPQHF,TGTGCCAGCCGGACCATATATCAGCCCCAGCATTTT
TRBJ1-2,few,TRBV10-3,TRBD1,CAIRGGSGTGTLYDYTF,TGTGCCATCAGGGGGGGGTCCGGGACAGGCACCCTCTATGACTACACCTTC
TRBJ2-1,many,TRBV20-1,.,CSARDPGGPVNEQFF,TGCAGTGCTAGAGATCCTGGGGGGCCGGTTAATGAGCAGTTCTTC
TRBJ2-7,.,TRBV20-1,.,CSARDLGGDGYEQYF,TGCAGTGCTAGAGATCTAGGTGGCGACGGCTACGAGCAGTACTTC
TRBJ1-1,many,TRBV11-2,.,CASSLSAANTEAFF,TGTGCCAGCAGCTTATCGGCAGCCAACACTGAAGCTTTCTTT
TRBJ2-7,many,TRBV6-1,TRBD1,CASRTGGMVYEQYF,TGTGCCAGCCGGACAGGGGGCATGGTCTACGAGCAGTACTTC
TRBJ1-1,many,TRBV9,TRBD1,CASSFDRGYTEAFF,TGTGCCAGCAGCTTTGACAGGGGTTACACTGAAGCTTTCTTT
TRBJ2-3,many,TRBV28,.,CASSRTSTDTQYF,TGTGCCAGCAGTCGAACTAGCACAGATACGCAGTATTTT
TRBJ2-3,many,TRBV7-7,TRBD1,CASSRTGAADTQYF,TGTGCTAGCAGTAGGACAGGGGCGGCAGATACGCAGTATTTT
TRBJ2-5,many,TRBV7-2,.,CASSLGLAGARETQYF,TGTGCCAGCAGCTTAGGGCTCGCGGGGGCCCGGGAGACCCAGTACTTC
TRBJ2-1,many,TRBV11-2,.,CASSLGSQGNEQFF,TGTGCCAGCAGCTTAGGTAGCCAGGGCAATGAGCAGTTCTTC
TRBJ2-4,many,TRBV12-3/TRBV12-4,TRBD2,CASSLTGAGLGKVQYF,TGTGCCAGCAGTTTAACGGGAGCGGGGCTCGGCAAGGTTCAGTACTTC
TRBJ2-2,few,TRBV20-1,TRBD2,CSARDSVLAGAGELFF,TGCAGTGCTAGAGACTCGGTGCTAGCGGGAGCCGGGGAGCTGTTTTTT
TRBJ2-2,many,TRBV7-2,TRBD2,CASSLGRGLAGGTGELFF,TGTGCCAGCAGCTTAGGACGCGGACTAGCGGGGGGAACCGGGGAGCTGTTTTTT
TRBJ2-5,many,TRBV20-1,TRBD2,CSAIGAGGLETQYF,TGCAGTGCTATCGGGGCGGGGGGGTTGGAGACCCAGTACTTC
TRBJ2-1,.,TRBV6-2/TRBV6-3,TRBD2,CASSTTSGGARWQFF,TGTGCCAGCAGTACGACTAGCGGGGGGGCCCGTTGGCAGTTCTTC
TRBJ2-1,many,TRBV28,.,CASSLRDGAYNEQFF,TGTGCCAGCAGTTTACGGGACGGGGCCTACAATGAGCAGTTCTTC
TRBJ2-5,many,TRBV6-1,TRBD2,CASRARGGAETQYF,TGTGCCAGCAGAGCCCGGGGGGGCGCCGAGACCCAGTACTTC
TRBJ1-1,few,TRBV6-5,.,CASSYSSPPYLAFF,TGTGCCAGCAGTTACTCGAGTCCCCCCTACTTAGCTTTCTTT
TRBJ1-4,many,TRBV12-3/TRBV12-4,.,CASSFQGMDEKLFF,TGTGCCAGCAGTTTTCAGGGTATGGATGAAAAACTGTTTTTT
TRBJ2-7,.,TRBV2,.,CASESYEQYF,TGTGCCAGCGAGAGTTACGAGCAGTACTTC
TRBJ2-2,.,TRBV13,.,CASTQDRNTGELFF,TGTGCCAGCACCCAGGACAGAAACACCGGGGAGCTGTTTTTT
TRBJ2-5,many,TRBV5-1,.,CASRMDYNQETQYF,TGCGCCAGCAGAATGGACTACAACCAAGAGACCCAGTACTTC
TRBJ1-5,many,TRBV28,.,CASSLVHNPREGQPQHF,TGTGCCAGCAGTTTAGTACATAACCCCAGGGAAGGACAGCCCCAGCATTTT
TRBJ1-1,many,TRBV20-1,.,CSARPYTEAFF,TGCAGTGCTCGGCCGTACACTGAAGCTTTCTTT
TRBJ2-7,many,TRBV13,.,CASSRWTGRDEQYF,TGTGCCAGCAGCCGTTGGACAGGGAGGGACGAGCAGTACTTC
TRBJ1-1,many,TRBV24-1,.,CATSGPGPQGTEAFF,TGTGCCACCAGTGGTCCGGGTCCCCAGGGAACTGAAGCTTTCTTT
TRBJ1-1,many,TRBV18,.,CASSHLRTEAFF,TGTGCCAGCTCACATCTGAGGACTGAAGCTTTCTTT
TRBJ1-2,.,TRBV11-1,TRBD1,CASSQPTGGYGYTF,TGTGCCAGCAGCCAACCGACAGGGGGGTATGGCTACACCTTC
TRBJ1-1,many,TRBV7-9,TRBD1,CASSQGGNTNTEAFF,TGTGCCAGCAGCCAGGGGGGGAACACGAACACTGAAGCTTTCTTT
TRBJ2-4,.,TRBV7-2,.,CASSFRGNIQYF,TGTGCCAGCAGCTTCCGCGGGAACATTCAGTACTTC
TRBJ2-7,few,TRBV6-1,TRBD1,CASRTARGQGIAYEQYF,TGTGCCAGCAGAACAGCCCGGGGACAGGGGATTGCCTACGAGCAGTACTTC
TRBJ2-3,.,TRBV7-2,.,CASSLRPWADTQYF,TGTGCCAGCAGCTTAAGGCCCTGGGCAGATACGCAGTATTTT
TRBJ2-6,.,TRBV5-1,TRBD1,CVSSLAGFQGASGANVLTF,TGCGTCAGCAGCTTGGCCGGGTTTCAGGGGGCATCTGGGGCCAACGTCCTGACTTTC